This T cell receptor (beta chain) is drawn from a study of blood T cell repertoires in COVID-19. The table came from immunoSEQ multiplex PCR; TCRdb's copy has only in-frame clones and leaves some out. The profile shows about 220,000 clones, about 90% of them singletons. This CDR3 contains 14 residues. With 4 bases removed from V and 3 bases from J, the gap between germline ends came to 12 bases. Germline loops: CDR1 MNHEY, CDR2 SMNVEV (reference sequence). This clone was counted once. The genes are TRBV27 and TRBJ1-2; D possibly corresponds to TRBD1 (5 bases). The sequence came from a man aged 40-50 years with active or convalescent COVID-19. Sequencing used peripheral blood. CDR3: CASSSYGGDYGYTF. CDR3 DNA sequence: TGTGCCAGCAGTTCATACGGGGGGGACTATGGCTACACCTTC.